This TCR beta chain was profiled in a study of T cell repertoires in cytomegalovirus infection. Overall study: Matching HLA type and CMV infection were both indicated by public TCR beta signatures. Findings and caveats of the study: Identification of carriers of CMV plus the relevant HLA was achieved through cumulative public TCR beta family frequency.

TCRdb re-called the reads through MiXCR, storing one row per CDR3 protein. Among roughly 46,000 distinct CDR3 sequences listed, around 21% were seen once. This clonotype has only a few counts. Its antigen remains unidentified. Germline V gene sequence: CDR1 SGHRS, CDR2 YFSETQ. The CDR3 length is 16 residues. V gave up 4 bases and J gave up 5 bases; unmatched junction bases: 13. The material was CD8+ T cells from cultured PBMCs, obtained from culture after CMV antigen stimulation. The sequence came from a human donor in good health (CMV status not recorded). Some clones in this sample may be carry-over from other donors' samples. This sequence joins TRBV5-1 and TRBJ2-5; 8 positions match TRBD2. CDR3 in amino acids: CASSAGSGGRRETQYF. The CDR3 region has the DNA TGCGCCAGCAGCGCCGGGAGCGGCGGGAGGAGGGAGACCCAGTACTTC.